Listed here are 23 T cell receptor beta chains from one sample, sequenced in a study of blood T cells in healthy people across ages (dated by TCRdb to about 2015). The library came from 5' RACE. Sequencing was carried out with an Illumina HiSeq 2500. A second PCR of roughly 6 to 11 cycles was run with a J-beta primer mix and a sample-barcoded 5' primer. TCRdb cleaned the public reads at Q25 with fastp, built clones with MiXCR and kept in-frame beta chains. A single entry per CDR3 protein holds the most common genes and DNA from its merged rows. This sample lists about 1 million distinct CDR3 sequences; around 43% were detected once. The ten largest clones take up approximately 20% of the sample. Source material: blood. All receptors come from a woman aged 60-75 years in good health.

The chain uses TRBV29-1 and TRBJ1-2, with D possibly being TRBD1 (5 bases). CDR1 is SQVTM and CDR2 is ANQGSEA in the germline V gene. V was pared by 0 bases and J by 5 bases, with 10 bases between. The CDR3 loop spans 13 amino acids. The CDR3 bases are TGCAGCGTTGAAGAGGGCGGGGGGTATGGCTACACCTTC. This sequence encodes CSVEEGGGYGYTF.

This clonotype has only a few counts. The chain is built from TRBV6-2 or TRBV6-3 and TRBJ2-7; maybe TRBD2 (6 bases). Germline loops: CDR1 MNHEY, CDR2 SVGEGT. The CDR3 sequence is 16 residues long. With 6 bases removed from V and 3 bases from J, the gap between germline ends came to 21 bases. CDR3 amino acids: CASRPPLVTRGYEQYF. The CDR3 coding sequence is TGTGCCAGCAGGCCTCCCCTTGTGACTAGGGGCTACGAGCAGTACTTC.

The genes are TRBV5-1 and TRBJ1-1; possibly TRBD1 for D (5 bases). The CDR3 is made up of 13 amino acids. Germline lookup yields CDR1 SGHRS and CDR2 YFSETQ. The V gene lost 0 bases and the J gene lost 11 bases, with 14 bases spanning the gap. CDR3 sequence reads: CASSLEGQIEAFF. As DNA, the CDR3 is TGCGCCAGCAGCTTGGAGGGGCAGATAGAGGCTTTCTTT.

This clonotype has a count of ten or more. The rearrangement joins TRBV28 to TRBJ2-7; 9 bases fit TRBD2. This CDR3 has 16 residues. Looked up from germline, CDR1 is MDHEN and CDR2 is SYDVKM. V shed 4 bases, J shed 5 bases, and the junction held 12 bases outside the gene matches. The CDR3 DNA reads TGTGCCAGCAGTTCCGGGACTAGCCTCTTCGAGGACGAGCAGTACTTC. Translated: CASSSGTSLFEDEQYF.

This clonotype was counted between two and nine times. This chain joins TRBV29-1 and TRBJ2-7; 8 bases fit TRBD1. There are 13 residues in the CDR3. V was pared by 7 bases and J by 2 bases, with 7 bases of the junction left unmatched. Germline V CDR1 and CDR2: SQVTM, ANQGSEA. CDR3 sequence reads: CSAGQVSPYEQYF. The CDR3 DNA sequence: TGCAGCGCGGGACAGGTTTCCCCCTACGAGCAGTACTTC.

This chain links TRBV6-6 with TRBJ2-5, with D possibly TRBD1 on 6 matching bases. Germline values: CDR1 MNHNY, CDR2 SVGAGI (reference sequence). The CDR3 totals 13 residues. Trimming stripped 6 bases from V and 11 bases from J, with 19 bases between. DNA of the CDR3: TGTGCCAGCAGGCCGAACAGGGTGGAAGAGCAGTACTTC. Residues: CASRPNRVEEQYF.

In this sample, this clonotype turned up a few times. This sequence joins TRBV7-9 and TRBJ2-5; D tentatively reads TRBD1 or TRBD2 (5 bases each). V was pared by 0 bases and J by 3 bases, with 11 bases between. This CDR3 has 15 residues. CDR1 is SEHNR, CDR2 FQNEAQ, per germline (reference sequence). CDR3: CASSLAGVIEETQYF. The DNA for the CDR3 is TGTGCCAGCAGCTTAGCGGGGGTGATTGAAGAGACCCAGTACTTC.

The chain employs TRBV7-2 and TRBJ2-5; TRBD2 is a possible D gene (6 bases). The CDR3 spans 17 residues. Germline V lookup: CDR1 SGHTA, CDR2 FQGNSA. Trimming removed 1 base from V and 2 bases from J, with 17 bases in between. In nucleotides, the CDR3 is TGTGCCAGCAGCTTAGGGGAGAATGGGAGGCGGCAAGAGACCCAGTACTTC. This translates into CASSLGENGRRQETQYF.

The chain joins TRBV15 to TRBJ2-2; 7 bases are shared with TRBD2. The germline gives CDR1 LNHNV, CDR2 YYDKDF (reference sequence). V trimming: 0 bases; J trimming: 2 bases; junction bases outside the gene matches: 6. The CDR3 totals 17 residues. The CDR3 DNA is TGTGCCACCAGCAGAGATCGGCTAGCGGAAAACACCGGGGAGCTGTTTTTT. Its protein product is CATSRDRLAENTGELFF. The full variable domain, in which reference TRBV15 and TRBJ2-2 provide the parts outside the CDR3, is DAMVIQNPRYQVTQFGKPVTLSCSQTLNHNVMYWYQQKSSQAPKLLFHYYDKDFNNEADTPDNFQSRRPNTSFCFLDIRSPGLGDTAMYLCATSRDRLAENTGELFFGEGSRLTVL.

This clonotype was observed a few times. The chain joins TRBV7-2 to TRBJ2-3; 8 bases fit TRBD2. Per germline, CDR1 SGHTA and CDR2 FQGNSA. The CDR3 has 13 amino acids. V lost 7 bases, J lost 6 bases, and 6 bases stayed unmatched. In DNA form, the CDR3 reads TGTGCCAGCAACCAAGCGGGAGCCGATACGCAGTATTTT. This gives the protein CASNQAGADTQYF.

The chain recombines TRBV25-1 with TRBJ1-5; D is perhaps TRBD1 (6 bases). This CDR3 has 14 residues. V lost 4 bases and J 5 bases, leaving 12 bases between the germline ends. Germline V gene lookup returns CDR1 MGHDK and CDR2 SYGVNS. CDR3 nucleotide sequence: TGTGCCAGCAGTGCCACAGGGCCAGATCAGCCCCAGCATTTT. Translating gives CASSATGPDQPQHF.

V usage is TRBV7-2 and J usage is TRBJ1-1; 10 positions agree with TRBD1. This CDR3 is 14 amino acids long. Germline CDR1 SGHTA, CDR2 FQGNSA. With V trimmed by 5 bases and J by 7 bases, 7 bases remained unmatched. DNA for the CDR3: TGTGCCAGCAGCCGACGACAGGGGGCAATTGAAGCTTTCTTT. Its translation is CASSRRQGAIEAFF. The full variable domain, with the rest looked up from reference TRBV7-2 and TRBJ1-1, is GAGVSQSPSNKVTEKGKDVELRCDPISGHTALYWYRQSLGQGLEFLIYFQGNSAPDKSGLPSDRFSAERTGGSVSTLTIQRTQQEDSAVYLCASSRRQGAIEAFFGQGTRLTVV.

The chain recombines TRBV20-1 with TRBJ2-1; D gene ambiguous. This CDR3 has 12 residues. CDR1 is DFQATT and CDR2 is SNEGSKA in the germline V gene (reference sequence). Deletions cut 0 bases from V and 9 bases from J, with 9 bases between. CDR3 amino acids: CSARDLPFEQFF. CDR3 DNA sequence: TGCAGTGCTAGAGATCTGCCTTTTGAGCAGTTCTTC.

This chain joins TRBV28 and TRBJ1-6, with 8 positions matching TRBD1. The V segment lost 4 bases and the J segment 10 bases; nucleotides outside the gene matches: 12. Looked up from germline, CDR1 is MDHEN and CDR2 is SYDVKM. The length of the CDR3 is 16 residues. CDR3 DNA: TGTGCCAGCAGTTCTCAAACAGGGGGGTCAGGATCACCCCTCCACTTT. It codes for CASSSQTGGSGSPLHF.

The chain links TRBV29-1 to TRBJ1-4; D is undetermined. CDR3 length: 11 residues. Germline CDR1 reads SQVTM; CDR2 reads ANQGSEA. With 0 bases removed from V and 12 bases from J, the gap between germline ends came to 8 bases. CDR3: CSVEDNRELFF. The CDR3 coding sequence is TGCAGCGTTGAAGACAACCGGGAACTGTTTTTT. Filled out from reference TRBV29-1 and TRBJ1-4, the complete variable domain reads SAVISQKPSRDICQRGTSLTIQCQVDSQVTMMFWYRQQPGQSLTLIATANQGSEATYESGFVIDKFPISRPNLTFSTLTVSNMSPEDSSIYLCSVEDNRELFFGSGTQLSVL.

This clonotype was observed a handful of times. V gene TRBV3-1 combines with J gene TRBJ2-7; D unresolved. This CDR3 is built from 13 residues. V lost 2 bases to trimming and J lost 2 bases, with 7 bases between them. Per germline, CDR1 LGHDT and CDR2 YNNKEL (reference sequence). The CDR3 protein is CASSQTLAYEQYF. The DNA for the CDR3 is TGTGCCAGCAGCCAAACCCTAGCCTACGAGCAGTACTTC.

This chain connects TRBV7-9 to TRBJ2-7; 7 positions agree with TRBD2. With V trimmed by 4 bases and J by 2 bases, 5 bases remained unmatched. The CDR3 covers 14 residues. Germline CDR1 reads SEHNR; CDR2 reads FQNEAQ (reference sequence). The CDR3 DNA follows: TGTGCCAGCAGCTCGGCGGGACTACCCTACGAGCAGTACTTC. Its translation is CASSSAGLPYEQYF.

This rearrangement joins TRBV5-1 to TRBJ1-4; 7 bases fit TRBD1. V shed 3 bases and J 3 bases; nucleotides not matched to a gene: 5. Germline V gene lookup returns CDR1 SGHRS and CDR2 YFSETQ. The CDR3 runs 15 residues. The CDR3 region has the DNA TGCGCCAGCAGCTCGGCAGGGGGTGCTAATGAAAAACTGTTTTTT. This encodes CASSSAGGANEKLFF. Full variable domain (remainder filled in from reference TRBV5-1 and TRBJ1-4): KAGVTQTPRYLIKTRGQQVTLSCSPISGHRSVSWYQQTPGQGLQFLFEYFSETQRNKGNFPGRFSGRQFSNSRSEMNVSTLELGDSALYLCASSSAGGANEKLFFGSGTQLSVL.

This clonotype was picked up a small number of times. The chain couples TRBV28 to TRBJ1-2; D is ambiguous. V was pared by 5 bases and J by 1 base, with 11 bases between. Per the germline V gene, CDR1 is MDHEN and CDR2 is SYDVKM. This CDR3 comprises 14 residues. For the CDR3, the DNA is TGTGCCAGCAGTATCAGTGAGCATAACTATGGCTACACCTTC. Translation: CASSISEHNYGYTF.

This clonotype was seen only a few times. CDR3 bases: TGCAGTGCTAGAAGGGGAGCGGGAGGGAGCACAGATACGCAGTATTTT. It codes for CSARRGAGGSTDTQYF. The V and J genes are TRBV20-1 and TRBJ2-3; TRBD2 matches at 10 bases. CDR1 DFQATT and CDR2 SNEGSKA come from the germline V gene (reference sequence). V trimming: 2 bases; J trimming: 0 bases; junction bases outside the gene matches: 5. This CDR3 contains 16 residues.

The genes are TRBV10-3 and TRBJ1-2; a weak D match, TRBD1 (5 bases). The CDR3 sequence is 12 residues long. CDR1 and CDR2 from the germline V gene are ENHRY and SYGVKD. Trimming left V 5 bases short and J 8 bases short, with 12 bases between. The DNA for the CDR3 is TGTGCCATCAGTCGGGAAGGGGACGGCTACACCTTC. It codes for CAISREGDGYTF.

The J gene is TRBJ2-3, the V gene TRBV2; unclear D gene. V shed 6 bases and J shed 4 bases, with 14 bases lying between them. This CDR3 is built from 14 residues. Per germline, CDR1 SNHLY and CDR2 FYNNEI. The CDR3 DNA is TGTGCCAGCAGACCCGGCGAAAGGTCAGATACGCAGTATTTT. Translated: CASRPGERSDTQYF.

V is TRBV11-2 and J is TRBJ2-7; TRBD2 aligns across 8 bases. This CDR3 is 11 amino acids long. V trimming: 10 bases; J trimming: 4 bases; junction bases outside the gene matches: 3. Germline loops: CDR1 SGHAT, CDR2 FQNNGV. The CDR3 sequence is CATREGYEQYF. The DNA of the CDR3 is TGTGCCACCCGGGAGGGATACGAGCAGTACTTC.